Each of the 25 T cell receptor beta chains below was sequenced from the same sample in a study of regulatory T cells in long-lasting Graves disease. This sample's time point: newly diagnosed GD, antithyroid drugs for less than 3 months. Generation of the TCR library employed RNA extracted from PBMCs. Arm-PCR of CDR3 regions and iRepertoire HTBI primers were the basis on which TCR beta libraries were built. Via MiXCR, TCRdb re-called the multiplex PCR reads, giving one row per CDR3 protein. The table records roughly 500,000 distinct CDR3 sequences, around 12% of them present only once. Another study also made use of these data, one on T cells in Graves' hyperthyroidism and ophthalmopathy.

The sample here was peripheral blood mononuclear cells (PBMCs), taken at new diagnosis, from a patient treated with antithyroid drugs. Receptors were obtained from a woman under 40 with Graves disease.

This clonotype has at least ten counts. A junction boundary mismatches the germline segment, possibly from a read error. The chain has TRBV6-1 and TRBJ2-7, with D unclear. From germline, CDR1 is MNHNS and CDR2 SASEGT. The CDR3 consists of 13 residues. This CDR3 is CAAKGSVGGEQYF. The CDR3 bases are TGCGCCGCGAAGGGAAGTGTTGGTGGTGAGCAGTACTTC.

The V gene is TRBV27, the J gene TRBJ2-5; weak D call: TRBD2 (5 bases). CDR1 MNHEY and CDR2 SMNVEV come from the germline V gene (reference sequence). The V end was cut by 4 bases, the J end by 5 bases, with 14 bases between. The CDR3 sequence is 14 residues long. CDR3 protein: CASSSSGPWETQYF. CDR3 in DNA: TGTGCCAGCAGTTCCAGCGGACCGTGGGAGACCCAGTACTTC.

The sample holds many counts of this clonotype. The chain links TRBV13 to TRBJ1-1; D is ambiguous. The germline V gene has CDR1 PRHDT and CDR2 FYEKMQ (reference sequence). Trimming cost V 5 bases and J 3 bases, with 10 bases left between them. The CDR3 runs to 13 residues. The CDR3 DNA reads TGTGCCAGCAGCAAAGACGGATACACTGAAGCTTTCTTT. Translated, it gives CASSKDGYTEAFF. The full variable domain, with the rest looked up from reference TRBV13 and TRBJ1-1, is AAGVIQSPRHLIKEKRETATLKCYPIPRHDTVYWYQQGPGQDPQFLISFYEKMQSDKGSIPDRFSAQQFSDYHSELNMSSLELGDSALYFCASSKDGYTEAFFGQGTRLTVV.

Turning to this clonotype: At one end the junction does not follow the germline gene, possibly because of a read error. The J gene is TRBJ2-3, the V gene TRBV29-1, with D tentatively TRBD1 (5 bases). Germline CDR1 reads SQVTM; CDR2 reads ANQGSEA. This CDR3 spans 15 amino acids. CDR3 in DNA: TGCAGCGTGACCAAATCGGGCAGAGGCACAGGTACGCAGTATTTT. Translating gives CSVTKSGRGTGTQYF.

The CDR3 spells CASIAGGGWNEQFF. The CDR3 nucleotides are TGTGCCAGTATAGCGGGAGGGGGGTGGAATGAGCAGTTCTTC. The rearrangement joins TRBV5-6 to TRBJ2-1; 11 positions agree with TRBD2. V shed 8 bases, J shed 7 bases, and the junction held 8 bases outside the gene matches. CDR1 is SGHDT and CDR2 is YYEEEE in the germline V gene. The length of the CDR3 is 14 residues.

V and J are TRBV7-9 and TRBJ2-3, with 7 nucleotides matching TRBD2. CDR3 length: 15 residues. J was trimmed by 2 bases and V by 5 bases; bases with no gene match: 7. The germline gives CDR1 SEHNR, CDR2 FQNEAQ (reference sequence). The CDR3 DNA is TGTGCCAGCAGCGAGACTAGCAGACCCACAGATACGCAGTATTTT. Protein sequence: CASSETSRPTDTQYF.

This clonotype was seen only a few times. The chain couples TRBV28 to TRBJ2-3, with D maybe TRBD2 (5 bases). Germline assignment: CDR1 MDHEN and CDR2 SYDVKM. Deletions cut 0 bases from V and 5 bases from J, with 6 bases between. The CDR3 sequence is 13 residues long. In DNA, the CDR3 is TGTGCCAGCAGTTTATGGGCGGGAGATACGCAGTATTTT. It yields the protein CASSLWAGDTQYF. Combining the CDR3 with reference TRBV28 and TRBJ2-3 gives the whole variable domain DVKVTQSSRYLVKRTGEKVFLECVQDMDHENMFWYRQDPGLGLRLIYFSYDVKMKEKGDIPEGYSVSREKKERFSLILESASTNQTSMYLCASSLWAGDTQYFGPGTRLTVL.

The rearrangement joins TRBV18 to TRBJ2-3, with 7 bases aligning to TRBD1. Germline values: CDR1 KGHSH, CDR2 LQKENI. Germline trimming cut 3 bases from V and 8 bases from J; bases unmatched to any gene: 8. The CDR3 totals 14 residues. In DNA form, the CDR3 reads TGTGCCAGCTCACCGTCCGACAGGGCGGGTACGCAGTATTTT. This translates into CASSPSDRAGTQYF.

As regards this clonotype: This likely came from a read error, as a far larger clone is one base away. The conserved closing phenylalanine or tryptophan is absent in this CDR3, likely reflecting a read error. The chain recombines TRBV27 with TRBJ2-7; tentative D call: TRBD1 (6 bases). CDR3 size: 14 residues. The germline V gene encodes CDR1 MNHEY and CDR2 SMNVEV (reference sequence). The ends were cut back, 3 bases at V and 6 bases at J, with 15 bases in the middle. Written as DNA, the CDR3 is TGTGCCAGCAGTTTGCGACAGGTGGGGGCCGAGCAGTACCTC. Protein sequence: CASSLRQVGAEQYL.

This clonotype was observed many times. The chain uses TRBV20-1 and TRBJ2-1; 7 nucleotides match TRBD2. The CDR3 length is 17 residues. Germline V gives CDR1 DFQATT, CDR2 SNEGSKA (reference sequence). The V gene end was trimmed by 3 bases and the J gene end by 9 bases; junction bases not matched to a gene: 20. The CDR3 sequence is CSASSPQVSGLGSEQFF. In nucleotides, the CDR3 is TGCAGTGCTAGTTCCCCCCAGGTTAGCGGGTTGGGTAGTGAGCAGTTCTTC.

In this sample, this clonotype turned up many times. The chain couples TRBV18 to TRBJ2-7; D possibly corresponds to TRBD1 (6 bases). This CDR3 spans 14 amino acids. Germline loops: CDR1 KGHSH, CDR2 LQKENI. With 8 bases removed from V and 2 bases from J, the gap between germline ends came to 16 bases. For the CDR3, the DNA is TGTGCCAGCAGCCCCCCCACAGGGCCCTACGAGCAGTACTTC. Translating it yields CASSPPTGPYEQYF.

This clonotype was counted at least ten times. The chain couples TRBV28 to TRBJ1-2; TRBD1 agrees at 7 bases. The V gene end was trimmed by 6 bases and the J gene end by 8 bases; junction bases not matched to a gene: 15. Germline V gene sequence: CDR1 MDHEN, CDR2 SYDVKM. This CDR3 is 15 amino acids long. This chain's CDR3 is CASRTTDRRSRGYTF. The CDR3 bases are TGTGCCAGCAGGACCACGGACAGGAGGAGTCGGGGCTACACCTTC.

The CDR3 is CASSLTGTANTGELFF. The CDR3 nucleotides are TGCGCCAGCAGCCTTACCGGGACAGCGAACACCGGGGAGCTGTTTTTT. The chain couples TRBV5-1 to TRBJ2-2; 7 bases match TRBD1. V gave up 4 bases and J gave up 0 bases; unmatched junction bases: 6. The length of the CDR3 is 16 residues. Germline V gives CDR1 SGHRS, CDR2 YFSETQ.

This clonotype was seen many times. The V and J genes are TRBV6-1 and TRBJ1-1; D uncertain. The germline CDR1 and CDR2 sequences are MNHNS and SASEGT. With 6 bases removed from V and 7 bases from J, the gap between germline ends came to 21 bases. CDR3 size: 15 residues. CDR3 DNA sequence: TGTGCCAGCAGCCTCTTTTATGGGGAAGGCAGTGAAGCTTTCTTT. It yields the protein CASSLFYGEGSEAFF.

This clonotype was recorded at least ten times. The rearrangement links TRBV20-1 to TRBJ1-4; D remains unclear. Between the trimmed V and J ends, which lost 5 bases and 8 bases, there was a span of 12 bases. The CDR3 is 12 amino acids. Germline loops: CDR1 DFQATT, CDR2 SNEGSKA (reference sequence). This CDR3 reads CSAPHNGEKLFF. The DNA of the CDR3 is TGCAGTGCTCCGCATAACGGGGAAAAACTGTTTTTT.

This clonotype has ten or more counts. The V gene is TRBV18, the J gene TRBJ1-1, with 10 bases matching TRBD1. Germline trimming cut 2 bases from V and 6 bases from J; bases unmatched to any gene: 3. This CDR3 is built from 14 residues. Germline V lookup: CDR1 KGHSH, CDR2 LQKENI. This CDR3 is CASSPWDRGSEAFF. The CDR3 DNA sequence: TGTGCCAGCTCACCATGGGACAGGGGTTCTGAAGCTTTCTTT.

This clonotype has just a few counts. The chain uses TRBV20-1 and TRBJ2-7, with 7 bases fitting TRBD2. Per germline, CDR1 DFQATT and CDR2 SNEGSKA (reference sequence). The CDR3 is made up of 14 amino acids. V gave up 0 bases and J gave up 4 bases; unmatched junction bases: 6. This CDR3 is CSAREASGLYEQYF. The CDR3, as DNA: TGCAGTGCTAGAGAGGCTAGCGGCTTATACGAGCAGTACTTC.

The J gene is TRBJ2-7, the V gene TRBV6-5; D is unclear. CDR1 is MNHEY and CDR2 is SVGAGI in the germline V gene. V lost 3 bases and J 0 bases, leaving 6 bases between the germline ends. The CDR3 length is 13 residues. The CDR3 nucleotides read TGTGCCAGCAGTTATGGTTACTCCTACGAGCAGTACGTC. Its protein is CASSYGYSYEQYV.

This clonotype was picked up a small number of times. The rearrangement links TRBV14 to TRBJ2-1; D gene unclear. The CDR3 sequence is 14 residues long. With 1 base removed from V and 0 bases from J, the gap between germline ends came to 4 bases. Looked up from germline, CDR1 is SGHDN and CDR2 is FVKESK. In nucleotides, the CDR3 is TGTGCCAGCAGCCAAGCCCTCTCCTACAATGAGCAGTTCTTC. Translating gives CASSQALSYNEQFF.

This clonotype came up a few times. The chain recombines TRBV11-2 with TRBJ2-3; the match to TRBD2 covers 7 bases. Germline lookup yields CDR1 SGHAT and CDR2 FQNNGV. The trim removed 7 bases at V and 0 bases at J, leaving 4 bases unmatched. The CDR3 is made up of 14 amino acids. The CDR3 spells CASTVLASTDTQYF. In DNA form, the CDR3 reads TGTGCCAGCACCGTACTAGCGAGCACAGATACGCAGTATTTT. The whole variable domain, remainder taken from reference TRBV11-2 and TRBJ2-3, is EAGVAQSPRYKIIEKRQSVAFWCNPISGHATLYWYQQILGQGPKLLIQFQNNGVVDDSQLPKDRFSAERLKGVDSTLKIQPAKLEDSAVYLCASTVLASTDTQYFGPGTRLTVL.

The chain couples TRBV19 to TRBJ2-3; D may be TRBD2 (5 bases). Per the germline V gene, CDR1 is LNHDA and CDR2 is SQIVND (reference sequence). The CDR3 has 12 residues. V lost 4 bases and J 9 bases, leaving 11 bases between the germline ends. The CDR3 DNA is TGTGCCAGTAGTAATCCCCCGGGGACGCAGTATTTT. This gives the protein CASSNPPGTQYF.

This rearrangement joins TRBV6-1 to TRBJ2-2, with TRBD1 matching 7 bases. Trimming took 5 bases from V and 3 from J; bases not matched to a gene: 6. CDR1 and CDR2 (germline): MNHNS, SASEGT. This CDR3 region has 15 residues. The CDR3 loop reads CASSPWDRDTGELFF. The CDR3, as DNA: TGTGCCAGCAGTCCCTGGGACAGAGACACCGGGGAGCTGTTTTTT.

The sample holds many counts of this clonotype. The chain employs TRBV10-3 and TRBJ2-2, with 8 bases lining up with TRBD1. CDR1 ENHRY and CDR2 SYGVKD come from the germline V gene. V shed 0 bases and J 4 bases; nucleotides not matched to a gene: 7. This CDR3 is 17 amino acids long. CDR3 protein: CAISESTGGSSTGELFF. The CDR3 region has the DNA TGTGCCATCAGTGAGTCAACAGGGGGGTCTTCCACCGGGGAGCTGTTTTTT.

With respect to this clonotype: A clone one base away is much larger, so this may be a read error. The V call is TRBV7-9, the J call TRBJ1-1, with 7 bases that match TRBD1. This CDR3 comprises 12 residues. Germline CDR1 reads SEHNR; CDR2 reads FQNEAQ (reference sequence). This CDR3 reads CVSREGATEAFF. The DNA for the CDR3 is TGTGTCAGTCGAGAGGGGGCCACTGAAGCTTTCTTT.

This clonotype came up many times. V usage is TRBV19 and J usage is TRBJ1-1; D remains unclear. The V gene's germline CDR1 is LNHDA and CDR2 SQIVND (reference sequence). The CDR3 has 14 amino acids. Trimming took 7 bases from V and 0 from J, leaving 12 bases between them. CDR3 in DNA: TGTGCCAGTATCGGGCAGCACATGAACACTGAAGCTTTCTTT. As protein: CASIGQHMNTEAFF.